The clone carrying this T cell receptor (beta chain) has just a few counts. The antigen remains undetermined. The data originate from a study of CD8 T cells in ankylosing spondylitis. Study-wide points: In reactive arthritis synovial fluid and blood, some motif variants had been reported before. Disease-associated clonotypes exhibited CD8+ identity and were relatively infrequent in peripheral blood. Ankylosing spondylitis blood appeared to carry a characteristic TCR beta motif of eight or nine highly homologous variants. Reportedly, significant enrichment of disease-linked clones occurred in matched ankylosing spondylitis synovial fluid.

Construction of TCR beta libraries was performed using quantitative 5'-RACE with molecular barcodes. One entry per CDR3 protein, called by TCRdb with MiXCR from the 5' RACE reads. This sample has over 450,000 distinct CDR3 sequences; roughly an eighth occur once, and the top ten carry around 7%. CDR3 length: 15 amino acids. V was pared by 6 bases and J by 4 bases, with 6 bases of the junction left unmatched. V is TRBV12-3 or TRBV12-4 and J is TRBJ2-5; 12 nucleotides agree with TRBD2. The clonotype originates from a male donor with ankylosing spondylitis. Sequencing was done on a sample of blood, either unsorted or a sorted T cell fraction (not recorded which). As DNA, the CDR3 is TGTGCCAGCAGAATACTAGCGGGAGGAGGAGAGACCCAGTACTTC. Residues: CASRILAGGGETQYF.